Each of the 25 T cell receptor beta chains below was sequenced from the same sample in a study of blood T cell repertoires in COVID-19. TCRdb's copy holds only in-frame clones and misses some; the assay was immunoSEQ multiplex PCR. The sample lists under 500,000 clones, roughly nine tenths occurring once. The sequencing input was PBMCs or T cells enriched from blood (not recorded which). These receptor sequences come from a woman between 18 and 29 years old with acute COVID-19.

The chain uses TRBV4-1 and TRBJ2-7; maybe TRBD2 (6 bases). Per the germline V gene, CDR1 is MGHRA and CDR2 is YSYEKL. The CDR3 contains 15 residues. Trimming removed 0 bases at V and 1 base at J, with 10 bases between. Here the CDR3 DNA reads TGCGCCAGCAGCCAAGACCCGGGACTGTCCTACGAGCAGTACTTC. It codes for CASSQDPGLSYEQYF.

Comment on this clone: The sample carries other DNA sequences with the same CDR3. The CDR3 nucleotides are TGTGCCAGCAGCTTGGGACAGGGGGCGGGCGGGGAGCTGTTTTTT. It translates to CASSLGQGAGGELFF. The gene calls are TRBV7-8 and TRBJ2-2; TRBD1 matches at 12 bases. This CDR3 is 15 amino acids long. The junction had 3 bases not matched to a gene; V was cut back by 3 bases and J by 7 bases. Germline V gene lookup returns CDR1 SGHVS and CDR2 FQNEAQ.

The chain has TRBV12-3 or TRBV12-4 and TRBJ2-7; TRBD2 might be the D (5 bases). Trimming took off 6 bases at V and 3 bases at J, with 12 bases between the two ends. There are 13 residues in the CDR3. The CDR3 region has the DNA TGTGCCAGCAGCCAAGGGAGCATCTACGAGCAGTACTTC. As protein: CASSQGSIYEQYF.

This CDR3 is CASSLGGQGGTEAFF. CDR3 sequence (DNA): TGTGCCAGCAGCTTAGGCGGGCAGGGAGGCACTGAAGCTTTCTTT. V is TRBV7-3 and J is TRBJ1-1; a possible D gene is TRBD1 (5 bases). Germline CDR1 is SGHTA and CDR2 is FQGTGA. The CDR3 is 15 residues long. With 2 bases removed from V and 4 bases from J, the gap between germline ends came to 14 bases.

The chain joins TRBV4-3 to TRBJ2-3; TRBD2 matches 9 bases. CDR1 and CDR2 (germline): LGHNA, YSLEER. V shed 0 bases, J shed 1 base, and the junction held 2 bases outside the gene matches. The CDR3 runs 16 residues. This CDR3 is CASSQDASGGTDTQYF. For the CDR3, the DNA is TGCGCCAGCAGCCAAGATGCTAGCGGGGGCACAGATACGCAGTATTTT.

This clone was counted once. The chain links TRBV15 to TRBJ1-5; TRBD1 matches 7 bases. The CDR3 sequence is 14 residues long. V lost 4 bases and J lost 5; bases outside the gene matches: 5. Germline-derived CDR1 and CDR2 are LNHNV and YYDKDF (reference sequence). CDR3 amino acids: CATSNYRGDQPQHF. CDR3 bases: TGTGCCACCAGCAACTACAGGGGTGATCAGCCCCAGCATTTT.

The V and J genes are TRBV29-1 and TRBJ1-2; 7 bases are a match to TRBD1. Germline CDR1 and CDR2: SQVTM and ANQGSEA. CDR3 size: 11 residues. Trimming at V came to 3 bases and at J to 14 bases, leaving 9 bases not matched to a gene. CDR3 in amino acids: CSVERTGWETF. The CDR3 nucleotides are TGCAGCGTTGAGAGGACAGGCTGGGAAACCTTC.

This clone was observed a single time. The CDR3 nucleotides read TGTGCCAGCAGCCTAGGACTAGCGAGGGACATTCAGTACTTC. Protein: CASSLGLARDIQYF. This chain connects TRBV3-1 (or the pseudogene TRBV3-2) to TRBJ2-4, with 9 bases identical to TRBD2. CDR3 length: 14 residues. Germline V gene lookup returns CDR1 LGHDT and CDR2 YNNKEL (reference sequence). Trimming at V came to 4 bases and at J to 8 bases, leaving 6 bases not matched to a gene.

CDR3 nucleotide sequence: TGTGCCAGCAGCTTAAACGGACAGGGGTTTGGTCACGAGCAGTACTTC. This translates into CASSLNGQGFGHEQYF. V gene TRBV11-3 combines with J gene TRBJ2-7; 9 nucleotides match TRBD1. The CDR3 spans 16 residues. The V and J ends lost 2 bases and 5 bases, in that order; junction bases with no gene match: 10. The germline V gene has CDR1 SGHNT and CDR2 YENEEA. Combining the CDR3 with reference TRBV11-3 and TRBJ2-7 gives the whole variable domain EAGVVQSPRYKIIEKKQPVAFWCNPISGHNTLYWYLQNLGQGPELLIRYENEEAVDDSQLPKDRFSAERLKGVDSTLKIQPAELGDSAVYLCASSLNGQGFGHEQYFGPGTRLTVT.

The V call is TRBV23-1, the J call TRBJ1-5, with 10 bases identical to TRBD1. TRBV23-1 is placed among ORFs of uncertain function. The CDR3 is made up of 15 amino acids. The junction had 2 bases not matched to a gene; V was cut back by 0 bases and J by 6 bases. CDR3 sequence reads: CASSQSDRGLQPQHF. CDR3 DNA sequence: TGCGCCAGCAGTCAATCCGACAGGGGGCTTCAGCCCCAGCATTTT.

The rearrangement uses TRBV7-9 and TRBJ1-2; D is perhaps TRBD1 (6 bases). Per the germline V gene, CDR1 is SEHNR and CDR2 is FQNEAQ (reference sequence). The CDR3 loop spans 13 amino acids. Deletions cut 5 bases from V and 4 bases from J, with 11 bases between. CDR3 nucleotide sequence: TGTGCCAGCAGCCGGACAGATTTCTATGGCTACACCTTC. The encoded protein is CASSRTDFYGYTF.

The chain has TRBV3-1 (or the pseudogene TRBV3-2) and TRBJ2-1; 10 nucleotides line up with TRBD2. Germline loops: CDR1 LGHDT, CDR2 YNNKEL (reference sequence). The V and J ends lost 1 base and 4 bases, in that order; junction bases with no gene match: 10. The CDR3 consists of 18 residues. CDR3 bases: TGTGCCAGCAGCCAAGGGGCCCGAGCGGGGGGGCAATACAATGAGCAGTTCTTC. Its protein is CASSQGARAGGQYNEQFF.

The chain employs TRBV18 and TRBJ1-4; D call uncertain. The ends were cut back, 0 bases at V and 0 bases at J, with 5 bases in the middle. Germline lookup yields CDR1 KGHSH and CDR2 LQKENI. The CDR3 extends over 15 amino acids. CDR3 sequence (DNA): TGTGCCAGCTCACCACCAGCTACAACTAATGAAAAACTGTTTTTT. Amino acid sequence: CASSPPATTNEKLFF. Full variable domain (rest looked up from reference TRBV18 and TRBJ1-4): NAGVMQNPRHLVRRRGQEARLRCSPMKGHSHVYWYRQLPEEGLKFMVYLQKENIIDESGMPKERFSAEFPKEGPSILRIQQVVRGDSAAYFCASSPPATTNEKLFFGSGTQLSVL.

The chain recombines TRBV4-3 with TRBJ1-2, with D perhaps TRBD1 (6 bases). V lost 0 bases, J lost 4 bases, and 9 bases lay in between. CDR1 is LGHNA and CDR2 is YSLEER in the germline V gene. The CDR3 sequence is 14 residues long. The CDR3 coding sequence is TGCGCCAGCAGCCAAGATAAGGACAGCTATGGCTACACCTTC. Protein: CASSQDKDSYGYTF.

The chain employs TRBV19 and TRBJ2-7, with 8 bases that match TRBD1. CDR3 length: 14 amino acids. Germline V lookup: CDR1 LNHDA, CDR2 SQIVND (reference sequence). With 5 bases clipped from V and 5 bases from J, the junction kept 8 bases outside the gene matches. In DNA form, the CDR3 reads TGTGCCAGTAGTCCCCGACAGGGGAGAGACGAGCAGTACTTC. This translates into CASSPRQGRDEQYF.

This chain connects TRBV15 to TRBJ2-2, with 14 bases matching TRBD2. The CDR3 runs to 18 residues. Per the germline V gene, CDR1 is LNHNV and CDR2 is YYDKDF (reference sequence). V gave up 5 bases and J gave up 0 bases; unmatched junction bases: 5. This CDR3 reads CATSGGLAGGSNTGELFF. CDR3 DNA sequence: TGTGCCACCAGCGGAGGACTAGCGGGAGGCTCGAACACCGGGGAGCTGTTTTTT.

CDR3 DNA: TGTGCCAGCAGCGAGCTCCCGTGGGAGACCCAGTACTTC. Its translation is CASSELPWETQYF. This sequence joins TRBV9 and TRBJ2-5, with D uncertain. Germline V gene data show CDR1 as SGDLS and CDR2 as YYNGEE. Trimming stripped 3 bases from V and 5 bases from J, with 11 bases between. CDR3 length: 13 residues.

The DNA of the CDR3 is TGTGCCAGCAGTCCCTTACCCCGGGACTATGGGTCCACCGGGGAGCTGTTTTTT. It yields the protein CASSPLPRDYGSTGELFF. The V gene is TRBV6-2 or TRBV6-3, the J gene TRBJ2-2, with TRBD2 identical over 7 bases. The CDR3 consists of 18 residues. CDR1 and CDR2 from the germline V gene are MNHEY and SVGEGT. The J segment lost 4 bases and the V segment lost 5 bases, leaving 16 bases of the junction unmatched.

Remarks on this clone: Other DNA sequences in this sample translate to the same CDR3. The chain employs TRBV7-2 and TRBJ1-2; tentative D call: TRBD1 (5 bases). CDR3 length: 14 amino acids. Trimming pared 0 bases from V and 3 bases from J, leaving 8 bases between. Germline V gene lookup returns CDR1 SGHTA and CDR2 FQGNSA. The CDR3 sequence is CASSLAGRDYGYTF. CDR3 nucleotides: TGTGCCAGCAGCTTAGCGGGCAGGGACTATGGCTACACCTTC.

In DNA, the CDR3 is TGTGCCAGCAGCCCACCGGATACAGGGGGCGCGTCACCCCTCCACTTT. Protein sequence: CASSPPDTGGASPLHF. The chain carries TRBV16 and TRBJ1-6, with 9 nucleotides matching TRBD1. The CDR3 has 16 amino acids. V was clipped by 4 bases and J by 10 bases; unmatched bases: 11. CDR1 KGHSY and CDR2 FQNENV come from the germline V gene.

The V call is TRBV28, the J call TRBJ2-7, with a possible D match to TRBD2 (6 bases). Germline CDR1 reads MDHEN; CDR2 reads SYDVKM. The length of the CDR3 is 16 residues. Trimming removed 2 bases at V and 4 bases at J, with 18 bases between. The chain's CDR3 is CASSLTTGTAPYEQYF. The CDR3 DNA sequence: TGTGCCAGCAGTTTAACTACCGGGACTGCCCCTTACGAGCAGTACTTC.

CDR3 loop: CASSIQGAIAFF. As DNA, the CDR3 is TGCGCCAGCAGCATACAGGGGGCGATTGCTTTCTTT. The V call is TRBV5-1, the J call TRBJ1-1, with 9 bases fitting TRBD1. Trimming cost V 4 bases and J 11 bases; bases outside gene matches: 6. Germline V CDR1 and CDR2: SGHRS, YFSETQ. The CDR3 spans 12 residues.

The chain joins TRBV7-9 to TRBJ1-6; D remains unclear. Germline CDR1 is SEHNR and CDR2 is FQNEAQ (reference sequence). The CDR3 runs to 15 residues. The V end was cut by 2 bases, the J end by 8 bases, with 13 bases between. The CDR3 coding sequence is TGTGCCAGCAGCTTAAGAACAGACCCATATTCACCCCTCCACTTT. Amino acids: CASSLRTDPYSPLHF.

The chain is built from TRBV13 and TRBJ2-1; 9 positions agree with TRBD2. J was trimmed by 4 bases and V by 6 bases; bases with no gene match: 1. The CDR3 has 13 residues. CDR1 is PRHDT and CDR2 is FYEKMQ in the germline V gene (reference sequence). CDR3 residues: CASSLAGYNEQFF. CDR3 sequence (DNA): TGTGCCAGCAGTCTAGCGGGGTACAATGAGCAGTTCTTC. Filled out from reference TRBV13 and TRBJ2-1, the complete variable domain reads AAGVIQSPRHLIKEKRETATLKCYPIPRHDTVYWYQQGPGQDPQFLISFYEKMQSDKGSIPDRFSAQQFSDYHSELNMSSLELGDSALYFCASSLAGYNEQFFGPGTRLTVL.

J is TRBJ2-7 and V is TRBV9; TRBD2 matches at 7 bases. Looked up from germline, CDR1 is SGDLS and CDR2 is YYNGEE. V was pared by 3 bases and J by 3 bases, with 9 bases of the junction left unmatched. The CDR3 consists of 15 residues. The CDR3 DNA reads as TGTGCCAGCAGCGCCCAAGCGGGATCCTACTACGAGCAGTACTTC. Its protein is CASSAQAGSYYEQYF.